Shown below are 9 T cell receptor beta chains from a single sample sequenced in a study of T cells in Graves' hyperthyroidism and ophthalmopathy. TCR beta CDR3 region amplification was performed from RNA transcripts. The HTBI primer set drove a first-round RT-PCR of the TCR CDR3. TCRdb itself ran the multiplex PCR reads through MiXCR, one entry per CDR3 protein. The sample contains around 400,000 distinct CDR3 sequences, around 15% of which appear only once. The sample taken for sequencing was blood. The receptors originated from an older woman with Graves' ophthalmopathy.

The J gene is TRBJ2-3, the V gene TRBV20-1, with a weak D call TRBD2 (5 bases). Germline V CDR1 and CDR2: DFQATT, SNEGSKA (reference sequence). CDR3 length: 16 amino acids. Trimming removed 1 base from V and 1 base from J, with 15 bases in between. CDR3 coding DNA: TGCAGTGCTAGAGTTGGGCGGGTTGGGGGCACAGATACGCAGTATTTT. Its protein is CSARVGRVGGTDTQYF.

This clonotype was detected a few times. The V gene is TRBV3-1, the J gene TRBJ1-2, with D perhaps TRBD1 (5 bases). Germline CDR1 reads LGHDT; CDR2 reads YNNKEL (reference sequence). The CDR3 loop spans 14 amino acids. Trimming stripped 1 base from V and 2 bases from J, with 8 bases between. The CDR3 here is CASSQGNRNYGYTF. CDR3 in DNA: TGTGCCAGCAGCCAAGGAAACAGGAACTATGGCTACACCTTC.

The table lists this clonotype with many counts. This rearrangement joins TRBV2 to TRBJ2-2; 9 bases match TRBD2. The CDR3 consists of 17 residues. Germline lookup yields CDR1 SNHLY and CDR2 FYNNEI. Trimming at V came to 4 bases and at J to 0 bases, leaving 6 bases not matched to a gene. CDR3 amino acids: CASSGPLAGANTGELFF. The DNA of the CDR3 is TGTGCCAGCAGTGGACCACTAGCGGGCGCGAACACCGGGGAGCTGTTTTTT.

The CDR3 DNA reads TGCAGCGTTGCGACTATTAACAATGAGCAGTTCTTC. It translates to CSVATINNEQFF. The chain couples TRBV29-1 to TRBJ2-1; D possibly corresponds to TRBD2 (5 bases). Per germline, CDR1 SQVTM and CDR2 ANQGSEA. The V and J ends lost 4 bases and 5 bases respectively, with 9 bases between them. There are 12 residues in the CDR3.

This clonotype was found many times. The chain recombines TRBV9 with TRBJ2-1, with D tentatively TRBD2 (7 bases). Germline V lookup: CDR1 SGDLS, CDR2 YYNGEE. V was shortened by 2 bases and J by 1 base, with 22 bases between the two germline ends. The CDR3 loop spans 19 amino acids. CDR3 in DNA: TGTGCCAGCAGCGTTGGGGGGCTAGCGGACCCCGCATCCTACAATGAGCAGTTCTTC. As protein: CASSVGGLADPASYNEQFF.

This chain joins TRBV3-1 and TRBJ1-4; D is unresolved. The CDR3 runs 13 residues. Between the trimmed V and J ends, which lost 0 bases and 8 bases, there was a span of 7 bases. CDR1 LGHDT and CDR2 YNNKEL come from the germline V gene (reference sequence). The CDR3 loop reads CASSQDVMEKLFF. The CDR3 region has the DNA TGTGCCAGCAGCCAAGATGTAATGGAAAAACTGTTTTTT.

The sample holds many counts of this clonotype. J is TRBJ2-7 and V is TRBV28; 7 nucleotides agree with TRBD1. The CDR3 covers 14 residues. V lost 5 bases to trimming and J lost 1 base; unmatched junction nucleotides: 5. Germline CDR1 and CDR2: MDHEN and SYDVKM. CDR3 DNA: TGTGCCAGCAGTCCAGGGGGTGGGTCCTACGAGCAGTACTTC. Translating it yields CASSPGGGSYEQYF.

The chain carries TRBV28 and TRBJ2-7; D may be TRBD2 (5 bases). Per germline, CDR1 MDHEN and CDR2 SYDVKM. This CDR3 contains 15 residues. Trimming shortened V by 8 bases and J by 1 base, and 18 bases separated the two germline ends. Here the CDR3 reads CASLYGPGLSYEQYF. DNA for the CDR3: TGTGCCAGCTTGTATGGACCAGGACTTTCCTACGAGCAGTACTTC.

In its sample, this clonotype was seen many times. The gene calls are TRBV28 and TRBJ2-7; TRBD2 agrees at 7 bases. The CDR3 is made up of 14 amino acids. V trimming: 6 bases; J trimming: 2 bases; junction bases outside the gene matches: 7. Looked up from germline, CDR1 is MDHEN and CDR2 is SYDVKM. CDR3 DNA sequence: TGTGCCAGCAGCCACGGGAGGTCCACCTACGAGCAGTACTTC. This gives the protein CASSHGRSTYEQYF. Supplemented by reference TRBV28 and TRBJ2-7, the full variable domain reads DVKVTQSSRYLVKRTGEKVFLECVQDMDHENMFWYRQDPGLGLRLIYFSYDVKMKEKGDIPEGYSVSREKKERFSLILESASTNQTSMYLCASSHGRSTYEQYFGPGTRLTVT.